One and the same sample provided the 14 T cell receptor beta chains below, sequenced in a study of blood T cell repertoires in COVID-19. Sequencing was performed with immunoSEQ multiplex PCR; in TCRdb, only in-frame clones are kept and a portion is missing. The sample lists a few hundred thousand clones; approximately 89% were seen once. The sequencing sample was made of peripheral blood. These receptors all stem from a woman in her thirties or forties who had recovered from COVID-19.

This chain connects TRBV3-1 (or the pseudogene TRBV3-2) to TRBJ1-1, with D tentatively TRBD1 (5 bases). The CDR3 loop spans 14 amino acids. The ends were cut back, 4 bases at V and 4 bases at J, with 13 bases in the middle. The germline V gene has CDR1 LGHDT and CDR2 YNNKEL (reference sequence). The CDR3: CASSPGARSTEAFF. The CDR3 nucleotides are TGTGCCAGCAGCCCTGGGGCCCGGAGCACTGAAGCTTTCTTT.

V and J are TRBV19 and TRBJ2-5; 7 bases align to TRBD1. J was trimmed by 4 bases and V by 5 bases; bases with no gene match: 10. Germline V CDR1 and CDR2: LNHDA, SQIVND (reference sequence). This CDR3 is built from 15 residues. The CDR3 protein is CASSAYRGVGETQYF. The CDR3 DNA reads as TGTGCCAGTAGTGCCTACAGGGGAGTGGGAGAGACCCAGTACTTC.

The chain employs TRBV2 and TRBJ2-5, with a tentative D call TRBD1 (6 bases). Germline CDR1 is SNHLY and CDR2 is FYNNEI. V was pared by 8 bases and J by 1 base, with 11 bases between. The CDR3 length is 13 residues. Written as DNA, the CDR3 is TGTGCCAGCGGAACGGACAGCCAAGAGACCCAGTACTTC. Translating it yields CASGTDSQETQYF.

This clone was seen just once. The chain employs TRBV28 and TRBJ2-7; perhaps TRBD1 as D (5 bases). The CDR3 consists of 14 residues. Germline V gene lookup returns CDR1 MDHEN and CDR2 SYDVKM. Trimming removed 8 bases at V and 0 bases at J, with 14 bases between. CDR3: CASLSSGPSYEQYF. The CDR3 DNA reads TGTGCCAGCCTATCGTCAGGGCCCTCCTACGAGCAGTACTTC. The variable domain in full, with the rest retrieved from reference TRBV28 and TRBJ2-7, is DVKVTQSSRYLVKRTGEKVFLECVQDMDHENMFWYRQDPGLGLRLIYFSYDVKMKEKGDIPEGYSVSREKKERFSLILESASTNQTSMYLCASLSSGPSYEQYFGPGTRLTVT.

The chain combines TRBV5-4 with TRBJ1-1; 8 bases are a match to TRBD1. This CDR3 is built from 15 residues. Germline V gene lookup returns CDR1 SGHNT and CDR2 YYREEE (reference sequence). V was pared by 5 bases and J by 4 bases, with 10 bases of the junction left unmatched. CDR3: CASSSGQARLTEAFF. CDR3 nucleotides: TGTGCCAGCAGTTCGGGACAGGCCAGACTCACTGAAGCTTTCTTT. The variable domain in full, completed from reference TRBV5-4 and TRBJ1-1, reads ETGVTQSPTHLIKTRGQQVTLRCSSQSGHNTVSWYQQALGQGPQFIFQYYREEENGRGNFPPRFSGLQFPNYSSELNVNALELDDSALYLCASSSGQARLTEAFFGQGTRLTVV.

The rearrangement joins TRBV27 to TRBJ2-2; 7 nucleotides align to TRBD1. Germline V gene lookup returns CDR1 MNHEY and CDR2 SMNVEV (reference sequence). The ends lost 11 bases at V and 3 bases at J; junction bases unmatched: 15. The CDR3 sequence is 16 residues long. This CDR3 is CAVPRLGQGDTGELFF. The CDR3, as DNA: TGTGCCGTCCCTCGGCTCGGTCAGGGGGACACCGGGGAGCTGTTTTTT.

CDR3 coding DNA: TGTGCCAGCAGTCCTGCTAGCGGGAGGGTGGCAAATGAGCAGTTCTTC. It encodes CASSPASGRVANEQFF. This rearrangement joins TRBV7-2 to TRBJ2-1; 12 bases align to TRBD2. V gave up 6 bases and J gave up 7 bases; unmatched junction bases: 10. Germline V gene lookup returns CDR1 SGHTA and CDR2 FQGNSA. The CDR3 length is 16 residues. Full variable domain (rest looked up from reference TRBV7-2 and TRBJ2-1): GAGVSQSPSNKVTEKGKDVELRCDPISGHTALYWYRQSLGQGLEFLIYFQGNSAPDKSGLPSDRFSAERTGGSVSTLTIQRTQQEDSAVYLCASSPASGRVANEQFFGPGTRLTVL.

This sequence joins TRBV30 and TRBJ1-2, with unresolved D. In germline, CDR1 is GTSNPN, CDR2 SVGIG (reference sequence). V dropped 7 bases and J dropped 8 bases, with 14 bases sitting between them. The CDR3 has 11 amino acids. CDR3 coding DNA: TGTGCCTCCACGGGGAAGGGAGGCTACACCTTC. Translation gives CASTGKGGYTF.

CDR3 protein: CASSSGTRKYEQFF. The CDR3 DNA reads as TGTGCCAGCAGCTCCGGGACTAGAAAGTATGAGCAGTTCTTC. The chain links TRBV28 to TRBJ2-1; 8 bases align to TRBD2. J lost 8 bases, V lost 6 bases, and 9 bases had no gene match. This CDR3 spans 14 amino acids. Per germline, CDR1 MDHEN and CDR2 SYDVKM.

The V call is TRBV5-1, the J call TRBJ1-1, with TRBD1 identical over 8 bases. The ends lost 4 bases at V and 5 bases at J; junction bases unmatched: 10. This CDR3 spans 15 amino acids. Germline CDR1 reads SGHRS; CDR2 reads YFSETQ. This CDR3 is CASSHLSGGVTEAFF. DNA of the CDR3: TGCGCCAGCAGCCACTTATCAGGGGGCGTTACTGAAGCTTTCTTT.

This sequence joins TRBV21-1 and TRBJ2-3; the DNA was not used to check the table's D call, TRBD2. TRBV21-1 is termed a pseudogene. This CDR3 comprises 18 residues. This CDR3 is CASVARSKRDFLSDTQYF. The CDR3 nucleotides are TGTGCCAGCGTGGCCCGAAGTAAACGGGACTTTCTCTCAGATACGCAGTATTTT.

This clone has just a few counts. The chain links TRBV7-7 to TRBJ1-6; D not resolved. Germline CDR1 is SSHAT and CDR2 is FNYEAQ (reference sequence). The CDR3 spans 11 residues. The V end was cut by 5 bases, the J end by 8 bases, with 4 bases between. CDR3 residues: CASSLHSPLHF. The CDR3 DNA is TGTGCCAGCAGCCTCCATTCACCCCTCCACTTT.

This chain uses TRBV6-2 or TRBV6-3 with TRBJ2-3; D possibly corresponds to TRBD2 (6 bases). Between the trimmed V and J ends, which lost 2 bases and 4 bases, there was a span of 22 bases. CDR1 and CDR2 from the germline V gene are MNHEY and SVGEGT. This CDR3 contains 18 residues. The CDR3 region is CASSYPFLGGASADTQYF. Written as DNA, the CDR3 is TGTGCCAGCAGTTACCCCTTCCTCGGCGGGGCTAGCGCAGATACGCAGTATTTT.

J is TRBJ2-1 and V is TRBV25-1, with TRBD2 identical over 10 bases. The junction had 9 bases not matched to a gene; V was cut back by 2 bases and J by 5 bases. The germline CDR1 and CDR2 sequences are MGHDK and SYGVNS. The CDR3 runs 17 residues. The chain's CDR3 is CASSEVGLAGEHNEQFF. The CDR3 nucleotides read TGTGCCAGCAGTGAAGTTGGGCTAGCGGGAGAACACAATGAGCAGTTCTTC.